This note documents a single T cell receptor (beta chain) sequence. Its antigen is currently unknown. The sample belongs to a study of T cell responses to AZD1222 COVID-19 vaccine. Study-level findings and limits: The study sampled repertoires only after the peak T cell response.

Sequencing used immunoSEQ multiplex PCR; TCRdb keeps in-frame clones, though not all of them. The repertoire includes about 180,000 clones, roughly 88% of them detected once, and about 0.49% sits in the top ten. V shed 4 bases and J 5 bases; nucleotides not matched to a gene: 7. The CDR3 is made up of 15 amino acids. Germline CDR1 reads LGHDT; CDR2 reads YNNKEL (reference sequence). The origin of this receptor is an adult in good health. The sequencing here drew on peripheral blood, taken on day 0 of AZD1222 vaccination. This rearrangement joins TRBV3-1 (or the pseudogene TRBV3-2) to TRBJ2-5; 10 nucleotides line up with TRBD1. The CDR3 DNA sequence: TGTGCCAGCAGCCTCCGGACAGGGGGTGGGGAGACCCAGTACTTC. Protein sequence: CASSLRTGGGETQYF.